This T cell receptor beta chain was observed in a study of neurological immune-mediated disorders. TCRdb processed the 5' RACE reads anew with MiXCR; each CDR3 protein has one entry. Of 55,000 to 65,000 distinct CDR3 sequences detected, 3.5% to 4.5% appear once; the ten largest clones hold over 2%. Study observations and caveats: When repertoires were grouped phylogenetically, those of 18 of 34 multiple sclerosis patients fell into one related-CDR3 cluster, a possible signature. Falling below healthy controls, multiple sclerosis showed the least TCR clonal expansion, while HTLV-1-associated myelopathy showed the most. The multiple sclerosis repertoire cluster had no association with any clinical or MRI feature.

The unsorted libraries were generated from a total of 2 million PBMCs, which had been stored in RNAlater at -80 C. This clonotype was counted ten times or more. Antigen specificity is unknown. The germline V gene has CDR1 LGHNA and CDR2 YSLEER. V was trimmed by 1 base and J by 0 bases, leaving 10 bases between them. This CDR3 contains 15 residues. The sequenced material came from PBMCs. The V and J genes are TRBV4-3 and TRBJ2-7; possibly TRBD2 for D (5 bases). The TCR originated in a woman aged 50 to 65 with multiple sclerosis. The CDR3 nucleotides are TGCGCCAGCAGCCAAGTTTCCGAGGGCTCCTACGAGCAGTACTTC. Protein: CASSQVSEGSYEQYF.